The 15 T cell receptor beta chains presented below share a single source sample, sequenced in a study of cytomegalovirus exposure and HLA in healthy donors (dated by TCRdb to the late 2010s). Library prep was done by the immunoSEQ multiplex PCR assay. The multiplex PCR relied on a mix of 60 forward primers for TCR Vbeta segments and 13 reverse primers for TCR Jbeta segments. TCRdb carries this immuneACCESS record with in-frame sequences only. Its versions omit some clonotypes, under half of them owing to an unresolved V gene in the studies checked, with the rest unexplained. Counted in this sample were under 200,000 clones; roughly 75% of them appeared once. In total, the top ten clones hold less than 9.5% of the sample. Material for sequencing was PBMCs. The receptors were gathered from a woman between 40 and 55 years old in good health and CMV-seropositive.

V is TRBV7-2 and J is TRBJ2-1; 10 bases map to TRBD2. V lost 3 bases and J lost 4; bases outside the gene matches: 9. This CDR3 is built from 17 residues. Germline loops: CDR1 SGHTA, CDR2 FQGNSA. The CDR3 protein is CASSLSRAGGSYNEQFF. In DNA, the CDR3 is TGTGCCAGCAGCTTGAGTAGAGCGGGAGGGTCTTACAATGAGCAGTTCTTC.

A few counts support this clone. Written as DNA, the CDR3 is TGTGCCAGCAGTTCCATCCTGGACAGGGAGAACACTGAAGCTTTCTTT. Translation: CASSSILDRENTEAFF. The chain couples TRBV28 to TRBJ1-1, with 8 bases that match TRBD1. The CDR3 runs to 16 residues. V trimming: 4 bases; J trimming: 1 base; junction bases outside the gene matches: 8. Per the germline V gene, CDR1 is MDHEN and CDR2 is SYDVKM.

The chain couples TRBV29-1 to TRBJ2-3; 10 nucleotides line up with TRBD1. CDR1 SQVTM and CDR2 ANQGSEA come from the germline V gene. The CDR3 length is 15 residues. V trimming: 6 bases; J trimming: 2 bases; junction bases outside the gene matches: 8. In DNA, the CDR3 is TGCAGCGTATGGACAGGGGGGCCACCCACAGATACGCAGTATTTT. Protein sequence: CSVWTGGPPTDTQYF.

The V gene is TRBV19, the J gene TRBJ2-7, with a tentative D call TRBD2 (5 bases). V dropped 4 bases and J dropped 1 base, with 11 bases sitting between them. The germline gives CDR1 LNHDA, CDR2 SQIVND (reference sequence). CDR3 length: 14 amino acids. CDR3 DNA: TGTGCCAGTAGTACTAATCGAGGGTCCTACGAGCAGTACTTC. This codes for CASSTNRGSYEQYF.

The rearrangement uses TRBV30 and TRBJ2-2; 8 bases agree with TRBD1. The trim removed 2 bases at V and 5 bases at J, leaving 7 bases unmatched. CDR3 size: 15 residues. CDR1 GTSNPN and CDR2 SVGIG come from the germline V gene (reference sequence). CDR3 coding DNA: TGTGCCTGGAGTAAACCGGACAGGGATACCGGGGAGCTGTTTTTT. It yields the protein CAWSKPDRDTGELFF.

The sample holds a few counts of this clone. The genes are TRBV5-4 and TRBJ2-1, with D possibly matching TRBD2 (7 bases). The ends were cut back, 2 bases at V and 7 bases at J, with 13 bases in the middle. The length of the CDR3 is 14 residues. The germline CDR1 and CDR2 sequences are SGHNT and YYREEE (reference sequence). The CDR3 region is CASSLGGGSNEQFF. CDR3 bases: TGTGCCAGCAGCTTAGGGGGGGGGTCTAATGAGCAGTTCTTC.

This chain links TRBV28 with TRBJ1-1, with D perhaps matching TRBD1 (5 bases). There are 13 residues in the CDR3. CDR1 is MDHEN and CDR2 is SYDVKM in the germline V gene. V lost 2 bases to trimming and J lost 5 bases, with 9 bases between them. The CDR3 reads CASSLGGTTEAFF. The CDR3 nucleotides read TGTGCCAGCAGTTTAGGAGGGACGACTGAAGCTTTCTTT.

The CDR3 sequence: CASSFHGEGVEQFF. Written as DNA, the CDR3 is TGTGCCAGCAGTTTCCACGGGGAGGGGGTTGAGCAGTTCTTC. This sequence joins TRBV27 and TRBJ2-1; a weak D match, TRBD2 (7 bases). CDR1 and CDR2 from the germline V gene are MNHEY and SMNVEV (reference sequence). The V end lost 3 bases, the J end lost 9 bases, and 15 bases lay between the germline ends. The CDR3 runs 14 residues.

This clone was seen a handful of times. At one end, the junction sequence differs from germline, possibly due to a read error. The gene calls are TRBV7-9 and TRBJ2-2, with 7 nucleotides matching TRBD1. This CDR3 has 16 amino acids. Germline V gene data show CDR1 as SEHNR and CDR2 as FQNEAQ (reference sequence). Written as DNA, the CDR3 is TGTTCCAGCAGCCCGAACAGGGGAAGAAACACCGGGGAGCTGTTTTTT. As protein: CSSSPNRGRNTGELFF.

This chain connects TRBV21-1 to TRBJ2-7; TRBD2, as called in the table, went unchecked against the DNA. TRBV21-1 counts as a pseudogene. This CDR3 contains 16 residues. The CDR3 loop reads CASSIKGASGSYEQYF. The CDR3 DNA follows: TGTGCCAGCAGTATAAAGGGGGCTAGCGGGAGTTACGAGCAGTACTTC.

The chain recombines TRBV18 with TRBJ1-4; D gene unclear. Germline assignment: CDR1 KGHSH and CDR2 LQKENI. V shed 8 bases and J shed 0 bases, with 7 bases lying between them. The CDR3 is 13 residues long. CDR3 sequence (DNA): TGTGCCAGCGCGAGGGCAACTAATGAAAAACTGTTTTTT. Amino acids: CASARATNEKLFF.

The V gene is TRBV9, the J gene TRBJ2-5, with 16 bases that match TRBD2. V trimming: 0 bases; J trimming: 5 bases; junction bases outside the gene matches: 4. Germline values: CDR1 SGDLS, CDR2 YYNGEE. The CDR3 sequence is 17 residues long. The CDR3 DNA is TGTGCCAGCAGCGTAGGGGGACTAGCGGGAGGGTGGGAGACCCAGTACTTC. It specifies CASSVGGLAGGWETQYF.

The V and J genes are TRBV5-8 and TRBJ2-2, with D perhaps matching TRBD1 (6 bases). CDR3 length equals 10 residues. V lost 10 bases and J lost 7, with 8 bases in between. Germline V lookup: CDR1 SGHTS, CDR2 YDEGEE. The CDR3 sequence: CARGGGELFF. The CDR3, as DNA: TGTGCCCGAGGGGGCGGGGAGCTGTTTTTT. The complete variable domain, with remaining parts taken from reference TRBV5-8 and TRBJ2-2, reads EAGVTQSPTHLIKTRGQQATLRCSPISGHTSVYWYQQALGLGLQFLLWYDEGEERNRGNFPPRFSGRQFPNYSSELNVNALELEDSALYLCARGGGELFFGEGSRLTVL.

This chain uses TRBV4-1 with TRBJ2-5; 11 bases are shared with TRBD2. The J call could be wrong; TRBJ2-7 is a better fit for the DNA end. Germline CDR1 MGHRA, CDR2 YSYEKL. The CDR3 has 21 residues. The CDR3 coding sequence is TGCGCCAGCAGCCATCCCCGGTACGGGACTAGCGGCCCATTCGAATCGTACGAGCAGTACTTC. It yields the protein CASSHPRYGTSGPFESYEQYF.

The rearrangement links TRBV4-1 to TRBJ1-2; D remains ambiguous. The CDR3 consists of 14 residues. The V end was cut by 0 bases, the J end by 4 bases, with 9 bases between. CDR1 MGHRA and CDR2 YSYEKL come from the germline V gene. Here the CDR3 DNA reads TGCGCCAGCAGCCAAGATCCAGGTAGCTATGGCTACACCTTC. Translating gives CASSQDPGSYGYTF.